This entry concerns a single TCR beta chain. In the authors' methods: Reference gene primer amplification yielded estimated nucleated cell counts. Clones were read by immunoSEQ multiplex PCR, and TCRdb kept only the in-frame ones, dropping some. The DNA gave D and trimming, while V, J and clone size come from that table. Of over 250,000 clones in the sample, around 86% are singletons; the top ten hold 10% to 15%. The data belong to a study of blood T cell repertoires in COVID-19. Looking at the study overall: The cDNA or gDNA used as material had been derived from T cells, B-cell-depleted T cells, or PBMCs.

Trimming took 5 bases from V and 1 from J; bases not matched to a gene: 13. Germline V gene lookup returns CDR1 SEHNR and CDR2 FQNEAQ (reference sequence). This CDR3 is built from 17 residues. The chain joins TRBV7-9 to TRBJ1-1; 7 bases map to TRBD1. Source material: peripheral blood. The clonotype was recovered from a human donor in a cohort sampled during active COVID-19. The DNA for the CDR3 is TGTGCCAGCAGCCGCCAAACTTGGGACAGTTGGAACACTGAAGCTTTCTTT. This translates into CASSRQTWDSWNTEAFF.